The subject of this entry is one TCR beta chain. Individuals aged 18 to 89 years were recruited from roughly 22 US areas. Membership in each cohort depended on participant-reported clinical history. This entry comes from a study of blood T cell repertoires in COVID-19. Looking at the study overall: Acute and convalescent COVID-19 specimens originated in the United States, Italy and Spain. T cells, B-cell-depleted T cells, or PBMCs supplied cDNA or gDNA.

V was clipped by 5 bases and J by 5 bases; unmatched bases: 10. The CDR3 length is 16 residues. The germline V gene has CDR1 KGHDR and CDR2 SFDVKD. Generated by immunoSEQ multiplex PCR, the TCRdb table keeps only in-frame clones and is missing some. Counted here are about 330,000 clones, more than 85% occurring once; the ten biggest clones make up around 18%. The receptor's source is a woman between 25 and 40 years old who had recovered from COVID-19. The chain links TRBV24-1 to TRBJ2-5; 10 nucleotides align to TRBD2. Sequences were obtained from PBMCs or T cells enriched from blood (not recorded which). CDR3 region: CATSGTSGPKAETQYF. The CDR3 DNA reads as TGTGCCACCAGTGGGACTAGCGGCCCGAAGGCGGAGACCCAGTACTTC.